Following are 19 T cell receptor beta chains from one sample sequenced in a study of blood T cell repertoires in COVID-19. The protocol was immunoSEQ multiplex PCR, while the TCRdb copy is restricted to in-frame clones and leaves out a portion. The table shows about 330,000 clones, with over 75% occurring only once. The sequenced sample was PBMCs or T cells enriched from blood (not recorded which). These receptors all come from a man under 40 who had recovered from COVID-19.

J is TRBJ1-2 and V is TRBV5-1; 7 nucleotides line up with TRBD1. From germline, CDR1 is SGHRS and CDR2 YFSETQ. V was pared by 0 bases and J by 7 bases, with 9 bases of the junction left unmatched. The CDR3 sequence is 15 residues long. CDR3 DNA sequence: TGCGCCAGCAGCTTGGCCTCAGGGGGAACCGGTGGCTACACCTTC. This codes for CASSLASGGTGGYTF.

This chain connects TRBV29-1 to TRBJ1-2; D gene ambiguous. The germline gives CDR1 SQVTM, CDR2 ANQGSEA. The V end lost 0 bases, the J end lost 4 bases, and 9 bases lay between the germline ends. This CDR3 is built from 13 residues. The CDR3 sequence: CSVEERQAYGYTF. In nucleotides, the CDR3 is TGCAGCGTTGAAGAAAGGCAGGCCTATGGCTACACCTTC.

This chain uses TRBV7-8 with TRBJ2-1, with D perhaps matching TRBD2 (6 bases). The V and J ends lost 5 bases and 3 bases respectively, with 17 bases between them. Germline V gene sequence: CDR1 SGHVS, CDR2 FQNEAQ. The CDR3 loop spans 16 amino acids. Here the CDR3 reads CASSIPPGVYYNEQFF. CDR3 sequence (DNA): TGTGCCAGCAGCATCCCGCCGGGGGTATACTACAATGAGCAGTTCTTC.

This chain connects TRBV19 to TRBJ2-7, with D possibly matching TRBD2 (6 bases). The V gene's germline CDR1 is LNHDA and CDR2 SQIVND (reference sequence). The CDR3 runs to 12 residues. V was clipped by 10 bases and J by 4 bases, with 14 bases between them. CDR3 residues: CATDAGGYEQYF. DNA of the CDR3: TGTGCCACCGATGCCGGGGGTTACGAGCAGTACTTC.

V is TRBV28 and J is TRBJ2-3; 13 positions match TRBD2. The length of the CDR3 is 19 residues. The V segment lost 3 bases and the J segment 4 bases; nucleotides outside the gene matches: 13. The germline gives CDR1 MDHEN, CDR2 SYDVKM. Here the CDR3 DNA reads TGTGCCAGCAGTTTCCCCCTAAGCAGACTAGCGGGGGGACCAGATACGCAGTATTTT. Translation: CASSFPLSRLAGGPDTQYF.

The V gene is TRBV28, the J gene TRBJ2-3, with TRBD2 matching over 12 bases. The CDR3 has 18 residues. The germline CDR1 and CDR2 sequences are MDHEN and SYDVKM. Losses at the gene ends were 5 bases for V and 6 bases for J; bases not matched to a gene: 15. In DNA form, the CDR3 reads TGTGCCAGCAGTGCCAGACTAGCGGGGGCCATCCTGGCTGATACGCAGTATTTT. Protein: CASSARLAGAILADTQYF.

V usage is TRBV6-5 and J usage is TRBJ2-2; D is undetermined. Germline V gives CDR1 MNHEY, CDR2 SVGAGI. V dropped 4 bases and J dropped 0 bases, with 3 bases sitting between them. The CDR3 is 13 residues long. The CDR3 protein is CASSLSNTGELFF. The CDR3 DNA sequence: TGTGCCAGCAGTTTATCGAACACCGGGGAGCTGTTTTTT.

This clone is a singleton in its sample. The chain uses TRBV30 and TRBJ2-1; 9 bases are shared with TRBD2. Looked up from germline, CDR1 is GTSNPN and CDR2 is SVGIG (reference sequence). The CDR3 has 17 amino acids. V lost 4 bases, J lost 0 bases, and 10 bases stayed unmatched. The CDR3 coding sequence is TGTGCCTGGATAGGTGGTAGCGGGGGCCGCTCCTACAATGAGCAGTTCTTC. This encodes CAWIGGSGGRSYNEQFF.

V usage is TRBV28 and J usage is TRBJ1-6; no firm D call. V lost 8 bases to trimming and J lost 5 bases, with 10 bases between them. The germline CDR1 and CDR2 sequences are MDHEN and SYDVKM. This CDR3 has 13 amino acids. The CDR3 region has the DNA TGTGCCAGCGGCATCCAGGATAATTCACCCCTCCACTTT. Encoded protein: CASGIQDNSPLHF.

CDR3 amino acids: CASSSSGTGEKTQYF. The CDR3 nucleotides are TGTGCCAGCAGTTCGTCCGGGACAGGTGAAAAGACCCAGTACTTC. This chain links TRBV6-2 or TRBV6-3 with TRBJ2-5; the match to TRBD1 covers 8 bases. Germline V gene lookup returns CDR1 MNHEY and CDR2 SVGEGT. After removal of 4 bases from V and 6 bases from J, the junction contained 10 bases not matched to a gene. The CDR3 has 15 residues.

The chain combines TRBV6-5 with TRBJ1-2, with D possibly TRBD1 on 5 matching bases. The CDR3 covers 11 residues. Germline assignment: CDR1 MNHEY and CDR2 SVGAGI. Trimming removed 7 bases from V and 8 bases from J, with 11 bases in between. The CDR3 DNA follows: TGTGCCAGCACGGGACTTCGGGGCTACACCTTC. Translating it yields CASTGLRGYTF.

The chain recombines TRBV29-1 with TRBJ1-4; the D gene is possibly TRBD1 (5 bases). This CDR3 spans 12 amino acids. CDR1 and CDR2 (germline): SQVTM, ANQGSEA. The V gene lost 4 bases and the J gene lost 11 bases, with 14 bases spanning the gap. CDR3 protein: CSVADRMGKLFF. As DNA, the CDR3 is TGCAGCGTTGCTGACAGAATGGGGAAACTGTTTTTT.

V usage is TRBV19 and J usage is TRBJ2-5, with 16 positions matching TRBD2. J was trimmed by 5 bases and V by 4 bases; bases with no gene match: 7. The CDR3 spans 17 residues. Germline V gene sequence: CDR1 LNHDA, CDR2 SQIVND (reference sequence). CDR3 in amino acids: CASSTGTSGGALETQYF. DNA of the CDR3: TGTGCCAGTAGTACCGGGACTAGCGGGGGGGCCTTGGAGACCCAGTACTTC.

V usage is TRBV7-6 and J usage is TRBJ2-5, with 8 bases matching TRBD1. The germline V gene has CDR1 SGHVS and CDR2 FNYEAQ. Trimming removed 5 bases from V and 1 base from J; junction bases left unmatched: 6. The CDR3 has 15 amino acids. As DNA, the CDR3 is TGTGCCAGCAGCCCCCGACAGGGGATCCAAGAGACCCAGTACTTC. It specifies CASSPRQGIQETQYF.

This chain joins TRBV13 and TRBJ2-7, with 8 bases matching TRBD1. This CDR3 is built from 16 residues. V lost 2 bases to trimming and J lost 5 bases; unmatched junction nucleotides: 11. In germline, CDR1 is PRHDT, CDR2 FYEKMQ (reference sequence). DNA of the CDR3: TGTGCCAGCAGCTTAAGGGTGGGCAGGGGGCGAAACGAGCAGTACTTC. This gives the protein CASSLRVGRGRNEQYF.

This clone has only a few counts. The chain combines TRBV11-1 with TRBJ1-1; no reliable D call. Germline V gene lookup returns CDR1 SGHAT and CDR2 FQDESV (reference sequence). V gave up 2 bases and J gave up 4 bases, with 11 bases separating them. CDR3 length: 14 amino acids. The CDR3: CASSLYSPGTEAFF. Written as DNA, the CDR3 is TGTGCCAGCAGCTTATATTCCCCGGGCACTGAAGCTTTCTTT.

The rearrangement joins TRBV4-1 to TRBJ1-4; tentatively, D is TRBD1 (6 bases). Looked up from germline, CDR1 is MGHRA and CDR2 is YSYEKL. This CDR3 has 16 residues. Trimming removed 4 bases from V and 6 bases from J, with 18 bases in between. The CDR3 nucleotides are TGCGCCAGCAGCCTATCCTCGGGGGGCGGGGATGAAAAACTGTTTTTT. Its protein product is CASSLSSGGGDEKLFF.

The J gene is TRBJ1-6, the V gene TRBV5-1; the match to TRBD1 covers 8 bases. The CDR3 is made up of 16 amino acids. V was pared by 10 bases and J by 7 bases, with 16 bases of the junction left unmatched. Germline V gives CDR1 SGHRS, CDR2 YFSETQ. CDR3 sequence reads: CAENRRTGFSNSPLHF. Here the CDR3 DNA reads TGCGCCGAAAACCGCAGGACAGGGTTCTCCAATTCACCCCTCCACTTT.

V and J are TRBV4-1 and TRBJ1-6; D ambiguous. This CDR3 is built from 14 residues. Trimming took 4 bases from V and 9 from J, leaving 13 bases between them. Germline CDR1 MGHRA, CDR2 YSYEKL. The CDR3 nucleotides are TGCGCCAGCAGCCCGAACCGGCGGGTTTCACCCCTCCACTTT. Protein sequence: CASSPNRRVSPLHF.